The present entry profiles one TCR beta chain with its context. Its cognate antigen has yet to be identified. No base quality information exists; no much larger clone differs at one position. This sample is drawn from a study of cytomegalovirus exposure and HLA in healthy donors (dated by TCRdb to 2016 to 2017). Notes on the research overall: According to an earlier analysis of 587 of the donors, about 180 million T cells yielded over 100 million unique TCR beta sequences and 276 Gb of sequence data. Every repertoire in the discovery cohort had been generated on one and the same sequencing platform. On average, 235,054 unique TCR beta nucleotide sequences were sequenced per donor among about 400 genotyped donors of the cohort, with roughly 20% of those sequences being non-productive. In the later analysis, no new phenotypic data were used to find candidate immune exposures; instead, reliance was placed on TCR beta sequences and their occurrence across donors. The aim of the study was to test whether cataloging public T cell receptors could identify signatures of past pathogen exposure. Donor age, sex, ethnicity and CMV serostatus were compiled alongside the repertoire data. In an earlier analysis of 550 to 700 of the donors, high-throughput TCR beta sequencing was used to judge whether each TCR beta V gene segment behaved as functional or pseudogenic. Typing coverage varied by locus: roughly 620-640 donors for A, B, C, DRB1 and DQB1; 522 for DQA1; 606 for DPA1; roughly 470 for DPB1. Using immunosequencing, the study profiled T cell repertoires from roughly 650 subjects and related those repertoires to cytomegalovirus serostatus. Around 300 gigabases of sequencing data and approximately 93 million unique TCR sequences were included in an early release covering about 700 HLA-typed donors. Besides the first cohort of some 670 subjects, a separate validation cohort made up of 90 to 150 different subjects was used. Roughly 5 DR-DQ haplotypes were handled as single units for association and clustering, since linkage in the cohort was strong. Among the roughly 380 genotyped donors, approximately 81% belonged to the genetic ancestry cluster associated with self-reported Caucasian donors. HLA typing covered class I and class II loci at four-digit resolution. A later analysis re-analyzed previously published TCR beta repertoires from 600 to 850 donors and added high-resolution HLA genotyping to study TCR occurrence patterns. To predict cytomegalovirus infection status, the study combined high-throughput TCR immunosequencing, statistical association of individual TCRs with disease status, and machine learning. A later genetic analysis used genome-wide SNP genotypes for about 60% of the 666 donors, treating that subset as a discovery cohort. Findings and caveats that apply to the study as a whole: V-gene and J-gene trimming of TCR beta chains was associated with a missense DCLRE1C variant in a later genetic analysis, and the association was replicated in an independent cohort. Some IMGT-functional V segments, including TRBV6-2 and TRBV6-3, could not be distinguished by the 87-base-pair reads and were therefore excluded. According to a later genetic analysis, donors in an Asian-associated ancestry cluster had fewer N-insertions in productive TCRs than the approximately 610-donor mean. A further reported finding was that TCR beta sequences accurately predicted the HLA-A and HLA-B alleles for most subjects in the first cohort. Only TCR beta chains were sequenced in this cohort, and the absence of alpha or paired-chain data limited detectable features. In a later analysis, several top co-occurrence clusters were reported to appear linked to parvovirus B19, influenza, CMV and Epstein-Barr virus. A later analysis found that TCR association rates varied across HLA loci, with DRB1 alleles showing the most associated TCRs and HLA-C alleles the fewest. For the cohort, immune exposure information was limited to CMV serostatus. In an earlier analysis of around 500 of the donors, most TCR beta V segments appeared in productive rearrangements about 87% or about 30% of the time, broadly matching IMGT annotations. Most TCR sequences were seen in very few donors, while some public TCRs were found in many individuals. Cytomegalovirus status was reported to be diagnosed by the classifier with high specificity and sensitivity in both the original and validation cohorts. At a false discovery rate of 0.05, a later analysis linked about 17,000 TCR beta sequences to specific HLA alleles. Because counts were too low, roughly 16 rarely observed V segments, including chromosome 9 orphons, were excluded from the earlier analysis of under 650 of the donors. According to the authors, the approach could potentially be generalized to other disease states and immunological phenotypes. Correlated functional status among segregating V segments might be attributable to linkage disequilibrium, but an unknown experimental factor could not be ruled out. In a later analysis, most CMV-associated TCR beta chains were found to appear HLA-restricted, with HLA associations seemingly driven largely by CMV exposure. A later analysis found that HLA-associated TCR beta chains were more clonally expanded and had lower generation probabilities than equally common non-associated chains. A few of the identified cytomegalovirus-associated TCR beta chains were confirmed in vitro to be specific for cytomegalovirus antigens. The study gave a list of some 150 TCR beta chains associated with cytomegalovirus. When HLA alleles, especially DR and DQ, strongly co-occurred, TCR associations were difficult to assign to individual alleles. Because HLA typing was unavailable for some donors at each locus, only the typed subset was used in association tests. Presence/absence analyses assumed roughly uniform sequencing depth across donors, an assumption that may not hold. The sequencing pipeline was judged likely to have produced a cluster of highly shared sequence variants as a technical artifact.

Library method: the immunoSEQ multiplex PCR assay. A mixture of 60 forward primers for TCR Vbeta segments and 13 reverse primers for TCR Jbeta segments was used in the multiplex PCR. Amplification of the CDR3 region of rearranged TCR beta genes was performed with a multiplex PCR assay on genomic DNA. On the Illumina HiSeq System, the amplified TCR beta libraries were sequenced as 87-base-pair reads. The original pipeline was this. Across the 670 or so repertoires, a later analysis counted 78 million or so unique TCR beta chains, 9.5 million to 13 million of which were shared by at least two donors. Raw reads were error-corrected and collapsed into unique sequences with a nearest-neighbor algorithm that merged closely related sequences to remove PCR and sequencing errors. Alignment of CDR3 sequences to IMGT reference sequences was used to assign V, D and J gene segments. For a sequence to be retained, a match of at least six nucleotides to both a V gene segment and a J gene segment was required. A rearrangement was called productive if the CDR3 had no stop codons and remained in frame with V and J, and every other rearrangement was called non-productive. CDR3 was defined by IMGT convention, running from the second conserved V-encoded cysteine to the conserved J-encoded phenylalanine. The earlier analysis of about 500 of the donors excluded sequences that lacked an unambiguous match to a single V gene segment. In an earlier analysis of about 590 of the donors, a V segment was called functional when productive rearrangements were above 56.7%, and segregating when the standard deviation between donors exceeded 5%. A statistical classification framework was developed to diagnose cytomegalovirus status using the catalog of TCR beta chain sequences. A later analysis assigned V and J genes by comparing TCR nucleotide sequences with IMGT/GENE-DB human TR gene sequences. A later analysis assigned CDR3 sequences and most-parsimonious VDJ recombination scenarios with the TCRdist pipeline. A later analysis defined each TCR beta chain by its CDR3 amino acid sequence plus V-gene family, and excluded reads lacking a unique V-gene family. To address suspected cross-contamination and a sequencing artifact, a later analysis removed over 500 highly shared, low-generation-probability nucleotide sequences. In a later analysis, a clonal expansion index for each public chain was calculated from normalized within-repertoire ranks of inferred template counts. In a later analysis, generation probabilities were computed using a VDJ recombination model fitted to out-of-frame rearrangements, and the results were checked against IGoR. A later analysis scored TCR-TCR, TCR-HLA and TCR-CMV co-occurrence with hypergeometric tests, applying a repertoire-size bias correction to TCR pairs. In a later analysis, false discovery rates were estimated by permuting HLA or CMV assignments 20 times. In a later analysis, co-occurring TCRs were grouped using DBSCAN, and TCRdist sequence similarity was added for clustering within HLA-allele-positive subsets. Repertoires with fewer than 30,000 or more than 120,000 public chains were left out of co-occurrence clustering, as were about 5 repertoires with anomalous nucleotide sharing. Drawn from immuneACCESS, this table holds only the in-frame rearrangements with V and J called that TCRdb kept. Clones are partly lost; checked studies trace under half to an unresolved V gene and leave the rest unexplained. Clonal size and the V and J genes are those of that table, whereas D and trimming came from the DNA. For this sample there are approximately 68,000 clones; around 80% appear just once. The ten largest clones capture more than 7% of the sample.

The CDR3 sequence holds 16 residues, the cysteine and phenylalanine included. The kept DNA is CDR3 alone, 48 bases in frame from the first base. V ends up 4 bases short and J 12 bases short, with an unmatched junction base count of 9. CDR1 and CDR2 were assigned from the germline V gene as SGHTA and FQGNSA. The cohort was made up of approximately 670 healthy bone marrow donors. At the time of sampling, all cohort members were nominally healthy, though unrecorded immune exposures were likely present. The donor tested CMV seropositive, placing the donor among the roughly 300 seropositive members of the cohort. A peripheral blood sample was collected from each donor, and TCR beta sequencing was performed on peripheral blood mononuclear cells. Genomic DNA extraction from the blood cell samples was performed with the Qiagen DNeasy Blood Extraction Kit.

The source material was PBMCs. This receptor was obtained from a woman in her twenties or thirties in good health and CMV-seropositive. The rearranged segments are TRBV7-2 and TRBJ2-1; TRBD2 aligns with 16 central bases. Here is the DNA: TGTGCCAGCAGCTCAAGTGGGACTAGCGGGAGGGCGGCGCAGTTCTTC. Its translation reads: CASSSSGTSGRAAQFF.